One T cell receptor beta chain is described in this entry. Its target is unknown. The ends lost 5 bases at V and 10 bases at J; junction bases unmatched: 9. This CDR3 spans 14 amino acids. Germline lookup yields CDR1 MNHEY and CDR2 SVGAGI. PCR was performed using 60 Vbeta and 13 Jbeta primers. Data came from immunoSEQ multiplex PCR; TCRdb stores just in-frame clones and leaves some out. The sample holds around 99,000 clones, around 74% seen once. This sample was included in a study of cytomegalovirus exposure and HLA in healthy donors. Across the whole study: Among about 179 million T cells, an earlier analysis found roughly 110 million unique TCR beta sequences.

Findings and limits, study-wide: According to the study, some 160 TCR beta chains were cytomegalovirus-associated.

This sequence originates from a woman in her thirties or forties in good health and CMV-seropositive. Sequencing was done on a sample of PBMCs. The chain has TRBV6-5 and TRBJ1-5; 9 bases match TRBD1. CDR3 amino acids: CASSRGTGRGPQHF. The CDR3 bases are TGTGCCAGCAGTCGGGGGACAGGGCGCGGACCCCAGCATTTT.